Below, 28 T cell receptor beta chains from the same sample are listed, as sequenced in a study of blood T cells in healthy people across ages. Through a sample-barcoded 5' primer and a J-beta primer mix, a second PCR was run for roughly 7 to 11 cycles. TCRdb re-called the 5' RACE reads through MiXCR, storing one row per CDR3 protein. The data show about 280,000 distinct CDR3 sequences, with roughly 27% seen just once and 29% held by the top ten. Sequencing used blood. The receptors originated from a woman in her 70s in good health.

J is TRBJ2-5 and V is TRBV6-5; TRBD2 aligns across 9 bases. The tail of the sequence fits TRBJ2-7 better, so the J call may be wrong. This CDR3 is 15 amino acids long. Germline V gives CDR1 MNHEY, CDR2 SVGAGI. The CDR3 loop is CASSISGSLSYEQYF. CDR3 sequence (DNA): TGTGCCAGCAGCATTAGCGGGAGCCTATCTTACGAGCAGTACTTC.

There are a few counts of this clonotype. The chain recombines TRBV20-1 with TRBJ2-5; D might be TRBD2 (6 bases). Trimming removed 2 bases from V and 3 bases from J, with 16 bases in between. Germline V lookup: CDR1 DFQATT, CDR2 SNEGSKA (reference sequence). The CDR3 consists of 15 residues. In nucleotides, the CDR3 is TGCAGTGCTAGAACCAGAGCGGGTACAAAAGAGACCCAGTACTTC. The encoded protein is CSARTRAGTKETQYF.

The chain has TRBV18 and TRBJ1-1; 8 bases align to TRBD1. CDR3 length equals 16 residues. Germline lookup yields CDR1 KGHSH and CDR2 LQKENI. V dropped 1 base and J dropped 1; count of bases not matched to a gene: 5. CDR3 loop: CASSPLQGAENTEAFF. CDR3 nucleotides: TGTGCCAGCTCACCACTTCAGGGGGCTGAGAACACTGAAGCTTTCTTT.

The CDR3 loop reads CASTRVATNEKLFF. In nucleotides, the CDR3 is TGTGCCAGCACCAGAGTTGCAACTAATGAAAAACTGTTTTTT. This rearrangement joins TRBV28 to TRBJ1-4; D call uncertain. V lost 7 bases and J lost 0, with 9 bases in between. The CDR3 is made up of 14 amino acids. Germline CDR1 reads MDHEN; CDR2 reads SYDVKM.

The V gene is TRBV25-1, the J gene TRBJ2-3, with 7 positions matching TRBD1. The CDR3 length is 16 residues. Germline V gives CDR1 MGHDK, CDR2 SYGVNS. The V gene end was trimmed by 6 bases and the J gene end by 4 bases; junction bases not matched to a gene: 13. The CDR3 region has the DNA TGTGCCAGCAGGGAGAACAGGGGATTGGATTCAGATACGCAGTATTTT. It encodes CASRENRGLDSDTQYF. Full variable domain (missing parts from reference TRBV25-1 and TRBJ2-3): EADIYQTPRYLVIGTGKKITLECSQTMGHDKMYWYQQDPGMELHLIHYSYGVNSTEKGDLSSESTVSRIRTEHFPLTLESARPSHTSQYLCASRENRGLDSDTQYFGPGTRLTVL.

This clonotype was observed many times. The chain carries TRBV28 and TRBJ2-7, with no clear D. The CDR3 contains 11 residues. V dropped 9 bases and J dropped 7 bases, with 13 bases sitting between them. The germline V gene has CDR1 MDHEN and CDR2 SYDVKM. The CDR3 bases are TGTGCCAGTACTTACTTGGGGGAGCAGTACTTC. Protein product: CASTYLGEQYF.

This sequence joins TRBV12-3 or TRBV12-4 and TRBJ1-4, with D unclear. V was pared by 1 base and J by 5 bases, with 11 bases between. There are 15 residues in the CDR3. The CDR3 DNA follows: TGTGCCAGCAGTTTAGGTCGCCGAGGGAATGAAAAACTGTTTTTT. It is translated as CASSLGRRGNEKLFF.

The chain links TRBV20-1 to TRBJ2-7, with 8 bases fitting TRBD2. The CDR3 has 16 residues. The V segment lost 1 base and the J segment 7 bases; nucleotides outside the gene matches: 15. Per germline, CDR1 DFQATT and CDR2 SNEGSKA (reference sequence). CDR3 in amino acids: CSARGSSGSSSGEQYF. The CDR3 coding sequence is TGCAGTGCTAGAGGTTCTAGCGGGTCCTCCTCGGGAGAGCAGTACTTC.

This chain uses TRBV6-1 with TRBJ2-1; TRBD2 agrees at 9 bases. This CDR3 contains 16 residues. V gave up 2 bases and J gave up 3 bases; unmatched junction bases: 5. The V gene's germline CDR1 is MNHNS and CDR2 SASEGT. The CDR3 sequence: CASSEFGAGGYNEQFF. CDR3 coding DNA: TGTGCCAGCAGTGAATTTGGAGCGGGAGGCTACAATGAGCAGTTCTTC.

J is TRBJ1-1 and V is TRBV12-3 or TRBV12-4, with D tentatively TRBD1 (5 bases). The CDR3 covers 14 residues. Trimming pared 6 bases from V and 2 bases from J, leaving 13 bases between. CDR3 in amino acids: CASSLGRENTEAFF. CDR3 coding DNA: TGTGCCAGCAGCTTGGGACGGGAAAACACTGAAGCTTTCTTT.

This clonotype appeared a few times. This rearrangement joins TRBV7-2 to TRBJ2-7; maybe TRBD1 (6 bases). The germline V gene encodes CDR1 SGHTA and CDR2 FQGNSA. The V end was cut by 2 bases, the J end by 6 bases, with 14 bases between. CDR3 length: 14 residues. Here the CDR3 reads CASSLSQGFGEQYF. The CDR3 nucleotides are TGTGCCAGCAGCTTATCCCAGGGGTTCGGCGAGCAGTACTTC.

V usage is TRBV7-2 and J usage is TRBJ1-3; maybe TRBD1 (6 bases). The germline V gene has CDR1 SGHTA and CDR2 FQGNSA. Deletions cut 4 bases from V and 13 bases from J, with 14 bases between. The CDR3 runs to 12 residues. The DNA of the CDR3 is TGTGCCAGCAGCTCTCCGGGACACCCGATATATTTT. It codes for CASSSPGHPIYF.

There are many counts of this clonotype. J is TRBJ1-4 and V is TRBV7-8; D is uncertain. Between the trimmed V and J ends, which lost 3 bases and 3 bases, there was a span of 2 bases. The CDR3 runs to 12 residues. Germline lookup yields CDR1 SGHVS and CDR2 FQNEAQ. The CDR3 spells CASSFPNEKLFF. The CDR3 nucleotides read TGTGCCAGCAGCTTCCCTAATGAAAAACTGTTTTTT.

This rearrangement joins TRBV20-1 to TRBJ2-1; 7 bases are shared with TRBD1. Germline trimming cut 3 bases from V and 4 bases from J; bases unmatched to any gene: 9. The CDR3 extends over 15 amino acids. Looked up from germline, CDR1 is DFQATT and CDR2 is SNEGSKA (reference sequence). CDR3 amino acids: CSASLGGQRYNEQFF. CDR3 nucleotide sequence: TGCAGTGCTAGTTTAGGGGGCCAAAGGTACAATGAGCAGTTCTTC.

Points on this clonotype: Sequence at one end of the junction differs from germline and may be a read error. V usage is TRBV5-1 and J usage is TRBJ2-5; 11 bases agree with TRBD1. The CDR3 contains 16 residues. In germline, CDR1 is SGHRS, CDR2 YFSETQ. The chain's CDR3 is CASSPGTGGLDNEQFF. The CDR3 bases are TGCGCCAGCAGCCCCGGGACAGGGGGGTTGGACAATGAGCAGTTTTTC.

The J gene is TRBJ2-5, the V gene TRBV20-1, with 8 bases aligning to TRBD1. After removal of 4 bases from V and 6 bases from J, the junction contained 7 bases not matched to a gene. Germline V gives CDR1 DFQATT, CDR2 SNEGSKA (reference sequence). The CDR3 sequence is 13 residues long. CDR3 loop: CSANPGQGKTQYF. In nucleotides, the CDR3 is TGCAGTGCTAACCCAGGACAGGGCAAGACCCAGTACTTC.

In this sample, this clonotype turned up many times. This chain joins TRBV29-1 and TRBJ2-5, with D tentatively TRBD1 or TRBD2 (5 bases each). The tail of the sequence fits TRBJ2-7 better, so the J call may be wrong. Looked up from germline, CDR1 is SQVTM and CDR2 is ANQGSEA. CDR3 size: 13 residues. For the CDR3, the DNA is TGCAGCGCGTCAAGCGGCCAGGGATACGAGCAGTACTTC. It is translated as CSASSGQGYEQYF.

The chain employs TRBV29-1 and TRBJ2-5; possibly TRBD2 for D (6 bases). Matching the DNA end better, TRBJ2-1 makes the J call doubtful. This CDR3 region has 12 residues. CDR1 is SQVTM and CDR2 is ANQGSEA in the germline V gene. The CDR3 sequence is CSGGDLYNEQFF. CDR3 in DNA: TGCAGCGGTGGGGACTTATACAATGAGCAGTTCTTC.

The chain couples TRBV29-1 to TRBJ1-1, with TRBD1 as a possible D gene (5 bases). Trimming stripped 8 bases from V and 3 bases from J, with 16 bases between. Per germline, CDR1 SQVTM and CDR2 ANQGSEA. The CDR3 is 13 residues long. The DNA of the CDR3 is TGCAGCCCGGGAAGGGGACCGGACACTGAAGCTTTCTTT. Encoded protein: CSPGRGPDTEAFF.

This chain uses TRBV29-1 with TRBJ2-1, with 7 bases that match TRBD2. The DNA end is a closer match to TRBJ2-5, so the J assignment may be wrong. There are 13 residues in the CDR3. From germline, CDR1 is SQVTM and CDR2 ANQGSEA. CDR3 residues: CSSHRGGAETQYF. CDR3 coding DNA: TGCAGCTCCCACCGCGGGGGTGCGGAGACCCAGTACTTC.

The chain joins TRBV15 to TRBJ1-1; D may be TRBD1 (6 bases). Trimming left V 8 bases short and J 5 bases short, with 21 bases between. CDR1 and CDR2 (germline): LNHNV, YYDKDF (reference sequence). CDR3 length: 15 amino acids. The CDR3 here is CATQAGGTVWTEAFF. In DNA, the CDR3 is TGTGCCACCCAGGCCGGGGGCACGGTTTGGACTGAAGCTTTCTTT.

CDR3 region: CASSLDSGSPYEQYF. CDR3 in DNA: TGTGCCAGCAGCTTAGATAGCGGGAGTCCCTACGAGCAGTACTTC. The chain is built from TRBV7-2 and TRBJ2-7, with 9 nucleotides matching TRBD2. The trim removed 1 base at V and 2 bases at J, leaving 3 bases unmatched. This CDR3 comprises 15 residues. Germline loops: CDR1 SGHTA, CDR2 FQGNSA.

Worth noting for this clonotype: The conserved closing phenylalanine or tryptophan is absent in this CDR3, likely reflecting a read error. The CDR3: CASSLYPMNTEAFL. The CDR3 DNA follows: TGCGCCAGCAGCTTGTACCCTATGAACACTGAAGCTTTCCTT. The genes are TRBV5-1 and TRBJ1-1; D gene ambiguous. V lost 1 base and J 0 bases, leaving 7 bases between the germline ends. CDR1 is SGHRS and CDR2 is YFSETQ in the germline V gene. The CDR3 runs to 14 residues.

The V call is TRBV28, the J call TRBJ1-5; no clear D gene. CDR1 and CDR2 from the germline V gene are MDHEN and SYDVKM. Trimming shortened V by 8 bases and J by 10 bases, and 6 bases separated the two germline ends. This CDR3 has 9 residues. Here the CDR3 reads CASARPQHF. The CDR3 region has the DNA TGTGCCAGCGCTCGACCCCAGCATTTT. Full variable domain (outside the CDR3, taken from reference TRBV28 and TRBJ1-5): DVKVTQSSRYLVKRTGEKVFLECVQDMDHENMFWYRQDPGLGLRLIYFSYDVKMKEKGDIPEGYSVSREKKERFSLILESASTNQTSMYLCASARPQHFGDGTRLSIL.

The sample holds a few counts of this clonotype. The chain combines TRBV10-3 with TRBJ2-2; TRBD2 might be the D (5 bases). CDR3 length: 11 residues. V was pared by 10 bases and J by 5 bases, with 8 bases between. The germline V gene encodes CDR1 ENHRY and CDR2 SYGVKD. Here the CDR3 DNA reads TGTGCCACACGGGGAACCGGGGAGCTGTTTTTT. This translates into CATRGTGELFF.

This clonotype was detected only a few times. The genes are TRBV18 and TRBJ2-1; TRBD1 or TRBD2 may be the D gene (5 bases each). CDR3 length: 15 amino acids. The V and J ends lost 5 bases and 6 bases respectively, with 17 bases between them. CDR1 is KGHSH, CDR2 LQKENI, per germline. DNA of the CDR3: TGTGCCAGCTCATTGCCCGGGACCAAGAGCAATGAGCAGTTCTTC. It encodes CASSLPGTKSNEQFF.

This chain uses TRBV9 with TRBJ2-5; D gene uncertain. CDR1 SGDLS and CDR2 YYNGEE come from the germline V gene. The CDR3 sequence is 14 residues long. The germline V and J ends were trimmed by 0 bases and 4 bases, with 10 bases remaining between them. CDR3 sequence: CASSVGVGPETQYF. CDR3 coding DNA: TGTGCCAGCAGCGTAGGCGTGGGTCCAGAGACCCAGTACTTC.

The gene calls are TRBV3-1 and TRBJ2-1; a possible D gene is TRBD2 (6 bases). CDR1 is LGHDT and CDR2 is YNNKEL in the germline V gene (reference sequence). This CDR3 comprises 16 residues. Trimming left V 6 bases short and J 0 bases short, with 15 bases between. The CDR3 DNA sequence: TGTGCCAGCAGTAGGGACTTGAAGAGCTCCTACAATGAGCAGTTCTTC. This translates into CASSRDLKSSYNEQFF.